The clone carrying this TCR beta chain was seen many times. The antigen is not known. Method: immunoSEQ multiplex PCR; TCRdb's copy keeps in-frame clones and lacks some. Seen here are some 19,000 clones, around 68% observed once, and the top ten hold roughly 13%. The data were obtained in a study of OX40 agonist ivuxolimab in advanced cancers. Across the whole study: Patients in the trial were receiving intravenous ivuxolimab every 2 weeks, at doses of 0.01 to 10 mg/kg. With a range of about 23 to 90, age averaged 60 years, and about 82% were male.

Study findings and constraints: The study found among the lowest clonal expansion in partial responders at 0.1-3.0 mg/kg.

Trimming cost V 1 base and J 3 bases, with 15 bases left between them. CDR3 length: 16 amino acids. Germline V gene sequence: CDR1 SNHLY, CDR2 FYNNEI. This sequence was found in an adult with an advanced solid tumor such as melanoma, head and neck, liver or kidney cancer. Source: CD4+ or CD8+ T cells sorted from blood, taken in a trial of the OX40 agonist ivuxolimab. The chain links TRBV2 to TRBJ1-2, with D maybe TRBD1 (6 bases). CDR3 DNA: TGTGCCAGCAGTGAAGACACGAGACAGGACGACTATGGCTACACCTTC. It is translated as CASSEDTRQDDYGYTF.